This is a list of T cell receptor beta chains from one sample in a study of T cell responses to AZD1222 COVID-19 vaccine. Profiling relied on immunoSEQ multiplex PCR, and the TCRdb table lists in-frame clones only, not all of them. The table includes roughly 80,000 clones, nearly 90% detected once. Sequenced here: peripheral blood, sampled on day 0 of MenACWY control vaccination. These receptor sequences come from an adult in good health. CDR3s include the opening cysteine and the closing phenylalanine or tryptophan. The D gene is left open where the match is weak. The listing skips clone size in some rows; elsewhere it reads once, few, many or a size class.

clone_size	v_call	d_call	j_call	cdr3_nt	cdr3_aa
.	TRBV6-2/TRBV6-3	.	TRBJ1-4	TGTGCCAGCAGTTACGGGCGTACAGGGAGTGAAAAACTGTTTTTT	CASSYGRTGSEKLFF
.	TRBV9	.	TRBJ1-1	TGTGCCAGCAGCGTAGAAGCAGGGCCCACTGAAGCTTTCTTT	CASSVEAGPTEAFF
.	TRBV19	.	TRBJ1-4	TGTGCCAGTAGTTTTGCCCGGGGTGAAAAACTGTTTTTT	CASSFARGEKLFF
.	TRBV7-2	.	TRBJ1-6	TGTGCCAGCAGCTTAGCGCCGGGGGCCGACTATAATTCACCCCTCCACTTT	CASSLAPGADYNSPLHF
once	TRBV7-2	TRBD2	TRBJ2-2	TGTGCCAGCAGCTTAAGCTTCAGCGGGGGGCCTTTGGGGGAGCTGTTTTTT	CASSLSFSGGPLGELFF
.	TRBV30	.	TRBJ1-1	TGTGCCGGACAAAGGGCTGAAGCTTTCTTT	CAGQRAEAFF
.	TRBV9	.	TRBJ2-3	TGTGCCAGCAGCGTCCGTGGGTCGATGAATACGCAGTATTTT	CASSVRGSMNTQYF
.	TRBV20-1	.	TRBJ1-1	TGCAGTGCTAGGGTCCGGGAATACGCTTTCTTT	CSARVREYAFF
.	TRBV19	.	TRBJ1-2	TGTGCCAGTAGTTGGGACCCAACCGACTATGGCTACACCTTC	CASSWDPTDYGYTF
.	TRBV6-5	.	TRBJ1-4	TGTGCCAGCAGTTACCCCTCAGGCCTTGAAAAACTGTTTTTT	CASSYPSGLEKLFF
.	TRBV11-1	.	TRBJ1-1	TGTGCCAGCAGCCGGGACTTTGCGGCCAACACTGAAGCTTTCTTT	CASSRDFAANTEAFF
.	TRBV6-2/TRBV6-3	.	TRBJ1-1	TGTGCCAGCAGTTACCCCAGGATAGGGCAGAGTCGGAACACTGAAGCTTTCTTT	CASSYPRIGQSRNTEAFF
.	TRBV5-8	.	TRBJ2-3	TGTGCCAGCAGCTTGGGACTTAACCCTAGCACAGATACGCAGTATTTT	CASSLGLNPSTDTQYF
.	TRBV6-5	.	TRBJ2-2	TGTGCCAGCAGTTACTTTGCGGGGCACACCGGGGAGCTGTTTTTT	CASSYFAGHTGELFF
.	TRBV6-2/TRBV6-3	.	TRBJ2-3	TGTGCCAGCAACCCGTTGGGGGGAGGCACAGATACGCAGTATTTT	CASNPLGGGTDTQYF
.	TRBV3-1/TRBV3-2	.	TRBJ1-3	TGTGCCAGCAGCCAAGGTCAACACCCTGGAAACACCATATATTTT	CASSQGQHPGNTIYF
few	TRBV7-2	.	TRBJ1-6	TGTGCCAGCAGCTCCGGGCTCAGGGTTAGGGGTAATTCACCCCTCCACTTT	CASSSGLRVRGNSPLHF
.	TRBV7-2	TRBD2	TRBJ2-1	TGTGCCAGCACCTCTAGCGGGGGGTCCTACAATGAGCAGTTCTTC	CASTSSGGSYNEQFF
.	TRBV5-8	TRBD1	TRBJ1-5	TGTGCCAGCAGCTGGCTACAGGACAGGGATAATCAGCCCCAGCATTTT	CASSWLQDRDNQPQHF
.	TRBV11-3	.	TRBJ2-1	TGTGCCAGCAGCCAAGACAATGAGCAGTTCTTC	CASSQDNEQFF
.	TRBV5-1	TRBD1	TRBJ2-5	TGCGCCAGCAGCTTGGAAAGGGGGCGCAAGACCCAGTACTTC	CASSLERGRKTQYF
.	TRBV5-4	.	TRBJ1-1	TGTGCCAGCAGCTGGGAGAGGAACACTGAAGCTTTCTTT	CASSWERNTEAFF
once	TRBV6-2/TRBV6-3	.	TRBJ1-5	TGTGCCAGCAGTTACGGGGGGGACGAACAGCCCCAGCATTTT	CASSYGGDEQPQHF
.	TRBV5-1	.	TRBJ1-1	TGCGCCAGCAGCATTCAGACGGGACCCATGAACACTGAAGCTTTCTTT	CASSIQTGPMNTEAFF
few	TRBV4-1	.	TRBJ2-7	TGCGCCAGCAGCCAAGGATCCCAGAACTACGAGCAGTACTTC	CASSQGSQNYEQYF
.	TRBV2	TRBD1	TRBJ2-7	TGTGCCAGCAGCAGACAGGGGGGTGAGCAGTACTTC	CASSRQGGEQYF
.	TRBV5-5	.	TRBJ1-1	TGTGCCAGCAGCTCACTCAGGGGATGGACTGAAGCTTTCTTT	CASSSLRGWTEAFF
.	TRBV7-3	.	TRBJ2-1	TGTGCCAGCAGCTTAACTAGGATCGGTGAGCAGTTCTTC	CASSLTRIGEQFF
.	TRBV12-5	TRBD1	TRBJ1-6	TGTGCTAGTGGTTTGGAGCTAGACCGACAGGGGGGATCACCCCTCCACTTT	CASGLELDRQGGSPLHF
.	TRBV6-5	.	TRBJ1-3	TGTGCCAGCAGACGGCGGGAGAGCTCTGGAAACACCATATATTTT	CASRRRESSGNTIYF
.	TRBV7-2	.	TRBJ1-2	TGTGCCAGCAGCTTAGATCTTGGCTATGGCTACACCTTC	CASSLDLGYGYTF